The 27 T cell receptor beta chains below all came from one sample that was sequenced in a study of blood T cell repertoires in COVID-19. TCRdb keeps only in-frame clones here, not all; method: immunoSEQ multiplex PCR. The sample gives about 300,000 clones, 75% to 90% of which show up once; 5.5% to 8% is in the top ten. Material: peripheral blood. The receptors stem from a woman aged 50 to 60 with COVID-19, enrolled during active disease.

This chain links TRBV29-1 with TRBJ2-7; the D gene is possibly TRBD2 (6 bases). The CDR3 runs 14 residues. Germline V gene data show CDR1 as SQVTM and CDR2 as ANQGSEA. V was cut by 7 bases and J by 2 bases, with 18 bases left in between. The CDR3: CSATSGTGAYEQYF. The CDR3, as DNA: TGCAGCGCCACCTCTGGGACGGGGGCCTACGAGCAGTACTTC.

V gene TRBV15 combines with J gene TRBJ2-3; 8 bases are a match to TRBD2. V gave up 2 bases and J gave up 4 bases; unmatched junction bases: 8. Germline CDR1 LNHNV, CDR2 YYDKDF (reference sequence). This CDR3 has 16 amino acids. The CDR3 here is CATSRRRPGGPDTQYF. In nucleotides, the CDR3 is TGTGCCACCAGCAGACGGCGTCCGGGAGGGCCAGATACGCAGTATTTT.

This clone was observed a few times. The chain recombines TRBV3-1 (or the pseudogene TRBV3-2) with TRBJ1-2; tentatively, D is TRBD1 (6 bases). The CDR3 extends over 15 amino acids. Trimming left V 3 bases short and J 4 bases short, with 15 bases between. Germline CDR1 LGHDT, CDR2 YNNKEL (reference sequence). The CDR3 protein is CASSQTGSVVYGYTF. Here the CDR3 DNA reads TGTGCCAGCAGCCAGACAGGTTCAGTGGTCTATGGCTACACCTTC.

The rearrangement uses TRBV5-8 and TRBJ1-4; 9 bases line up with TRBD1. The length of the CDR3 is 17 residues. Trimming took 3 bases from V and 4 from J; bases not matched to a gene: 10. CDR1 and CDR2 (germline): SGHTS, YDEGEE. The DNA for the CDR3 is TGTGCCAGCAGCTGGACAGGGGTATTGCACGGTAATGAAAAACTGTTTTTT. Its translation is CASSWTGVLHGNEKLFF.

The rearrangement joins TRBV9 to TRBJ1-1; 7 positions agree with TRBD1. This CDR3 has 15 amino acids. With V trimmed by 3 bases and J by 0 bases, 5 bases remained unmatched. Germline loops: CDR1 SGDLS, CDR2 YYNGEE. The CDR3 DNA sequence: TGTGCCAGCAGCGGGAGGACAGGAATGAACACTGAAGCTTTCTTT. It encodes CASSGRTGMNTEAFF.

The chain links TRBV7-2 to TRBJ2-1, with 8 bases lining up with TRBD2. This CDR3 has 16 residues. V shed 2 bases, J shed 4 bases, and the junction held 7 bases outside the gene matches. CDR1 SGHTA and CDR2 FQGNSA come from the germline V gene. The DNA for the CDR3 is TGTGCCAGCAGCTTAATGGTGGGACTAGAGTACAATGAGCAGTTCTTC. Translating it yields CASSLMVGLEYNEQFF.

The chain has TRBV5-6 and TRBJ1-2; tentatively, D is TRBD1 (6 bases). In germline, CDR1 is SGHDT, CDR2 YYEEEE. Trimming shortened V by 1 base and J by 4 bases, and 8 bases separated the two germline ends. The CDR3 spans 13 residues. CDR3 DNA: TGTGCCAGCAGCTTGTCCAGGGGCTATGGCTACACCTTC. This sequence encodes CASSLSRGYGYTF.

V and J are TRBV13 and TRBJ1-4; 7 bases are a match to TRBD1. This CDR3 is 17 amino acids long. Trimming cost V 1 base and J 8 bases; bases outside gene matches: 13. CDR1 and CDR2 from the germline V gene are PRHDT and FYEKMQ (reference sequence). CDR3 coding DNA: TGTGCCAGCAGCTTAGCCACTATAACAGGGGTGAGCGAAAAACTGTTTTTT. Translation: CASSLATITGVSEKLFF.

Here the CDR3 reads CASSRGLAATDTQYF. The CDR3 DNA sequence: TGCGCCAGCAGCCGAGGACTAGCGGCCACAGATACGCAGTATTTT. The chain employs TRBV4-1 and TRBJ2-3; 10 nucleotides match TRBD2. Germline V gives CDR1 MGHRA, CDR2 YSYEKL. This CDR3 is built from 15 residues. V shed 4 bases and J 2 bases; nucleotides not matched to a gene: 3.

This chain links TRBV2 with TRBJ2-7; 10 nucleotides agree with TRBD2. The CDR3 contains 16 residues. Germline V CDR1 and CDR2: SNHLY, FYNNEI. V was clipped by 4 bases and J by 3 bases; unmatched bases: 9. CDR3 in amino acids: CASSVASGSMGYEQYF. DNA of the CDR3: TGTGCCAGCAGTGTCGCTAGCGGGAGTATGGGCTACGAGCAGTACTTC.

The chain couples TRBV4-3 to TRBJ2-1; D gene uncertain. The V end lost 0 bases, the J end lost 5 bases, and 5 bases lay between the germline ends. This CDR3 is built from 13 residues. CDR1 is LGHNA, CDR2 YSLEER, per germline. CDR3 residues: CASSQDFDNEQFF. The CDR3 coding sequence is TGCGCCAGCAGCCAAGATTTCGACAATGAGCAGTTCTTC.

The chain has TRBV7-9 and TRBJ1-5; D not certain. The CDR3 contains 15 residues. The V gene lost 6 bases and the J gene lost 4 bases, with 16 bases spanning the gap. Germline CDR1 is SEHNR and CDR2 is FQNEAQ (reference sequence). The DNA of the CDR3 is TGTGCCAGCAGTCCACAAGTGGGAGGGAATCAGCCCCAGCATTTT. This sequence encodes CASSPQVGGNQPQHF. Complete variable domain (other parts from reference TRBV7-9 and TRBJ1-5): DTGVSQNPRHKITKRGQNVTFRCDPISEHNRLYWYRQTLGQGPEFLTYFQNEAQLEKSRLLSDRFSAERPKGSFSTLEIQRTEQGDSAMYLCASSPQVGGNQPQHFGDGTRLSIL.

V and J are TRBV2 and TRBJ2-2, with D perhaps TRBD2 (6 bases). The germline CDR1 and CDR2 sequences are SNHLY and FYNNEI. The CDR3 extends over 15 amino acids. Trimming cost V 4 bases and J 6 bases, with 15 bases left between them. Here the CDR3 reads CASSAVAAGAGELFF. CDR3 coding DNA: TGTGCCAGCAGTGCTGTAGCGGCGGGCGCCGGGGAGCTGTTTTTT. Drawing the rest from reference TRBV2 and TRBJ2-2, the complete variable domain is EPEVTQTPSHQVTQMGQEVILRCVPISNHLYFYWYRQILGQKVEFLVSFYNNEISEKSEIFDDQFSVERPDGSNFTLKIRSTKLEDSAMYFCASSAVAAGAGELFFGEGSRLTVL.

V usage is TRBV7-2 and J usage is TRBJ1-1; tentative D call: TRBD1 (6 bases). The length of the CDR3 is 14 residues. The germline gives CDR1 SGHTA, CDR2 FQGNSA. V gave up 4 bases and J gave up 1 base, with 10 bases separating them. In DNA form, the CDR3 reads TGTGCCAGCAGCTCTCGGACAGAGAACACTGAAGCTTTCTTT. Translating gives CASSSRTENTEAFF.

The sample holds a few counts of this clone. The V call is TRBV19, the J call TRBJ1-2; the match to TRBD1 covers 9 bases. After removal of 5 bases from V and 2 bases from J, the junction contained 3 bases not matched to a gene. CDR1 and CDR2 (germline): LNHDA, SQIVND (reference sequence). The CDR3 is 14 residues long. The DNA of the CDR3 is TGTGCCAGTAGTCACAGGGGGCGCAACTATGGCTACACCTTC. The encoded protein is CASSHRGRNYGYTF. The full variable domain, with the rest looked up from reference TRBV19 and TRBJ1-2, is DGGITQSPKYLFRKEGQNVTLSCEQNLNHDAMYWYRQDPGQGLRLIYYSQIVNDFQKGDIAEGYSVSREKKESFPLTVTSAQKNPTAFYLCASSHRGRNYGYTFGSGTRLTVV.

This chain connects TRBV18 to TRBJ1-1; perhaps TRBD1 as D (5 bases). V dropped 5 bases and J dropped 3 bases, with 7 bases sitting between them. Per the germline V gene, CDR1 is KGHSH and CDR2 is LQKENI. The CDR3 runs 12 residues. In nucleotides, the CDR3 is TGTGCCAGCTCAGCAGGGTACACTGAAGCTTTCTTT. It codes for CASSAGYTEAFF.

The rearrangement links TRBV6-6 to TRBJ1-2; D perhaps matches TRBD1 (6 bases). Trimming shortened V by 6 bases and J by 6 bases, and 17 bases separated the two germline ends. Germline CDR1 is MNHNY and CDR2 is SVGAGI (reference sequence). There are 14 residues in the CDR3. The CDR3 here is CASRPGGGADGYTF. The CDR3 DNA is TGTGCCAGCAGGCCCGGGGGGGGCGCGGATGGCTACACCTTC.

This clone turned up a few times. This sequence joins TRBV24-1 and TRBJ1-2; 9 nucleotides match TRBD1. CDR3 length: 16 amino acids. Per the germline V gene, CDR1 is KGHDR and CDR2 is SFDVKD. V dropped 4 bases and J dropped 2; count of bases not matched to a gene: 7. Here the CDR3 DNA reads TGTGCCACCAGTGACCCTCCGGGACAGGGAAACTATGGCTACACCTTC. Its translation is CATSDPPGQGNYGYTF.

CDR3 DNA: TGTGCCAGCAGTCCCTCGGGACTGACCGAGCAGTACTTC. It is translated as CASSPSGLTEQYF. The genes are TRBV27 and TRBJ2-7, with D perhaps TRBD2 (6 bases). Trimming cost V 5 bases and J 6 bases, with 14 bases left between them. This CDR3 has 13 residues. The germline gives CDR1 MNHEY, CDR2 SMNVEV (reference sequence).

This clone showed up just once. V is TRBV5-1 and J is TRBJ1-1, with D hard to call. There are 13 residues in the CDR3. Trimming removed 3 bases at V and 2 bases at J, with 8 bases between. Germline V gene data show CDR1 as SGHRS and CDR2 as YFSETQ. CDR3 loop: CASSSLINTEAFF. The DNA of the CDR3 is TGCGCCAGCAGCTCCTTAATAAACACTGAAGCTTTCTTT. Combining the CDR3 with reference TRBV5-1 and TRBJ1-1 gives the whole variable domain KAGVTQTPRYLIKTRGQQVTLSCSPISGHRSVSWYQQTPGQGLQFLFEYFSETQRNKGNFPGRFSGRQFSNSRSEMNVSTLELGDSALYLCASSSLINTEAFFGQGTRLTVV.

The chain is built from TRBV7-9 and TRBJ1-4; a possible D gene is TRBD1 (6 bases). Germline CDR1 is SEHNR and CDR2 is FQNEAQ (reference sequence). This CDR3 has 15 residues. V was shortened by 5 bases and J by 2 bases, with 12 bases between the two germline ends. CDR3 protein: CASSPTGKTNEKLFF. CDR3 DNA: TGTGCCAGCAGCCCAACAGGGAAGACTAATGAAAAACTGTTTTTT.

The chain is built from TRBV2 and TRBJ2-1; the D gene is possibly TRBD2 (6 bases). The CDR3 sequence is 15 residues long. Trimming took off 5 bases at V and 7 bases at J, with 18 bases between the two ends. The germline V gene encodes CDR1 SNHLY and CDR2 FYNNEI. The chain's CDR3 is CASSFRLDRGNEQFF. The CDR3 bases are TGTGCCAGCAGTTTCAGACTAGACCGTGGGAATGAGCAGTTCTTC. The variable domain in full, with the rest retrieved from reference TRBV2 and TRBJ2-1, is EPEVTQTPSHQVTQMGQEVILRCVPISNHLYFYWYRQILGQKVEFLVSFYNNEISEKSEIFDDQFSVERPDGSNFTLKIRSTKLEDSAMYFCASSFRLDRGNEQFFGPGTRLTVL.

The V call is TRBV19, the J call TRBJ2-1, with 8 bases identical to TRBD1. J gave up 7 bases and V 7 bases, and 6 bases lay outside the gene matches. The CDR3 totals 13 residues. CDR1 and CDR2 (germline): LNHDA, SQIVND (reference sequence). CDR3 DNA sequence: TGTGCCAGTACCGGACAGGGTGATAATGAGCAGTTCTTC. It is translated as CASTGQGDNEQFF.

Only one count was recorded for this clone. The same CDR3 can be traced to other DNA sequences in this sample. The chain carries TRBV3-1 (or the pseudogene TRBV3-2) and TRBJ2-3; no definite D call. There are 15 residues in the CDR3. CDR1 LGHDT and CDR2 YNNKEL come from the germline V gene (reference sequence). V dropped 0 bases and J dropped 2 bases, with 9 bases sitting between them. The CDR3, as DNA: TGTGCCAGCAGCCAAGATGGTAGCCTCACAGATACGCAGTATTTT. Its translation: CASSQDGSLTDTQYF.

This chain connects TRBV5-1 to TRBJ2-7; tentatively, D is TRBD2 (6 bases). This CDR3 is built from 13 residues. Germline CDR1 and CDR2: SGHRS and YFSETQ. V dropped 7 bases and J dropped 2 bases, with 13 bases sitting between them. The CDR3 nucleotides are TGCGCCAGCGGGGCGGGACTGGCCTACGAGCAGTACTTC. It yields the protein CASGAGLAYEQYF.

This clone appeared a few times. The CDR3 sequence: CATSRGRQGRAEAFF. Here the CDR3 DNA reads TGTGCCACCAGCAGAGGTCGGCAGGGGCGCGCTGAAGCTTTCTTT. The chain joins TRBV15 to TRBJ1-1; possible D gene TRBD1, 6 bases. The CDR3 runs to 15 residues. Germline V gene data show CDR1 as LNHNV and CDR2 as YYDKDF (reference sequence). V lost 1 base to trimming and J lost 6 bases, with 15 bases between them.

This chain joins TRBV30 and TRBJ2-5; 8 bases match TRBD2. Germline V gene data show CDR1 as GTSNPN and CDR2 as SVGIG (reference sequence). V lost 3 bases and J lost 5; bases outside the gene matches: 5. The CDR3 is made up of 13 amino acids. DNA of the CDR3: TGTGCCTGGAGCGGGAGGGCCTGGGAGACCCAGTACTTC. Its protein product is CAWSGRAWETQYF.